The 28 T cell receptor beta chains presented below share a single source sample, sequenced in a study of blood T cell repertoires in COVID-19. The method was immunoSEQ multiplex PCR; TCRdb's version includes in-frame clones alone and lacks a portion of them. The sample includes hundreds of thousands of clones, 70% to 90% of them seen just once. Material: peripheral blood. The receptors come from a man between 18 and 29 years old with active or convalescent COVID-19.

The V call is TRBV28, the J call TRBJ1-1; 7 bases are shared with TRBD1. Germline CDR1 reads MDHEN; CDR2 reads SYDVKM. The CDR3 length is 15 residues. The V and J ends lost 11 bases and 2 bases, in that order; junction bases with no gene match: 14. The CDR3 nucleotides read TGTGCCGGCCGTCCCGCCACAGGGGACAACACTGAAGCTTTCTTT. Translated: CAGRPATGDNTEAFF.

The genes are TRBV7-9 and TRBJ1-3; possible D gene TRBD1, 5 bases. CDR1 and CDR2 from the germline V gene are SEHNR and FQNEAQ (reference sequence). Trimming left V 1 base short and J 8 bases short, with 12 bases between. This CDR3 has 14 residues. CDR3 amino acids: CASSLEGYQDTIYF. The CDR3 DNA is TGTGCCAGCAGCTTAGAGGGGTATCAGGACACCATATATTTT.

This clone was counted a few times. V gene TRBV5-1 combines with J gene TRBJ1-1, with 7 bases aligning to TRBD1. This CDR3 has 14 amino acids. The trim removed 7 bases at V and 3 bases at J, leaving 9 bases unmatched. Germline V gene sequence: CDR1 SGHRS, CDR2 YFSETQ. The CDR3 DNA is TGCGCCAGCGCTGGGCACAGGGGAGACACTGAAGCTTTCTTT. This codes for CASAGHRGDTEAFF.

This chain links TRBV7-2 with TRBJ1-2, with D possibly matching TRBD1 (5 bases). Trimming left V 7 bases short and J 4 bases short, with 13 bases between. Germline assignment: CDR1 SGHTA and CDR2 FQGNSA. The CDR3 has 13 residues. The CDR3 coding sequence is TGTGCCAGCATCGAAGAGACAGCCTATGGCTACACCTTC. This codes for CASIEETAYGYTF.

The V call is TRBV28, the J call TRBJ2-3; 7 nucleotides line up with TRBD1. The V gene end was trimmed by 5 bases and the J gene end by 4 bases; junction bases not matched to a gene: 12. Germline loops: CDR1 MDHEN, CDR2 SYDVKM. The CDR3 extends over 16 amino acids. CDR3 region: CASSHPQGFRADTQYF. The CDR3 nucleotides are TGTGCCAGCAGTCACCCACAGGGGTTCAGGGCAGATACGCAGTATTTT.

V and J are TRBV2 and TRBJ1-1, with TRBD1 identical over 7 bases. Per germline, CDR1 SNHLY and CDR2 FYNNEI. V lost 1 base to trimming and J lost 0 bases; unmatched junction nucleotides: 5. The CDR3 consists of 16 residues. CDR3 loop: CASSEETGVLNTEAFF. Written as DNA, the CDR3 is TGTGCCAGCAGTGAAGAAACAGGGGTATTGAACACTGAAGCTTTCTTT.

V and J are TRBV7-2 and TRBJ1-1, with D possibly matching TRBD1 (5 bases). Trimming left V 5 bases short and J 0 bases short, with 13 bases between. Germline assignment: CDR1 SGHTA and CDR2 FQGNSA. The CDR3 length is 15 residues. The CDR3 nucleotides read TGTGCCAGCAGCCCCTACAGGATCATGAACACTGAAGCTTTCTTT. Protein: CASSPYRIMNTEAFF.

The chain recombines TRBV18 with TRBJ1-3; no reliable D call. Germline V CDR1 and CDR2: KGHSH, LQKENI. Deletions cut 2 bases from V and 0 bases from J, with 5 bases between. This CDR3 region has 14 residues. CDR3 DNA sequence: TGTGCCAGCTCACCAGTTAACTCTGGAAACACCATATATTTT. Amino acid sequence: CASSPVNSGNTIYF.

The rearrangement joins TRBV5-8 to TRBJ2-7; D is unclear. This CDR3 is 12 amino acids long. With 4 bases removed from V and 6 bases from J, the gap between germline ends came to 11 bases. Looked up from germline, CDR1 is SGHTS and CDR2 is YDEGEE. Here the CDR3 DNA reads TGTGCCAGCAGCCCCCTTCTGTTCGAGCAGTACTTC. It is translated as CASSPLLFEQYF. Based on the CDR3 plus reference TRBV5-8 and TRBJ2-7, the full variable domain is EAGVTQSPTHLIKTRGQQATLRCSPISGHTSVYWYQQALGLGLQFLLWYDEGEERNRGNFPPRFSGRQFPNYSSELNVNALELEDSALYLCASSPLLFEQYFGPGTRLTVT.

This clone was counted a few times. The chain employs TRBV24-1 and TRBJ2-5; weak D call: TRBD1 (5 bases). CDR1 KGHDR and CDR2 SFDVKD come from the germline V gene. V was pared by 4 bases and J by 1 base, with 9 bases between. The CDR3 is made up of 14 amino acids. The CDR3 loop is CATSDLGVQETQYF. CDR3 sequence (DNA): TGTGCCACCAGTGACCTAGGGGTCCAAGAGACCCAGTACTTC.

This clone has only one observation. This chain connects TRBV9 to TRBJ2-1; 8 bases fit TRBD2. Germline V lookup: CDR1 SGDLS, CDR2 YYNGEE. V was clipped by 1 base and J by 0 bases; unmatched bases: 21. This CDR3 contains 22 residues. The CDR3 sequence: CASSVPSGGDAGGHSSYNEQFF. DNA for the CDR3: TGTGCCAGCAGCGTACCCTCCGGGGGTGACGCGGGAGGCCATTCCTCCTACAATGAGCAGTTCTTC.

The chain recombines TRBV3-1 (or the pseudogene TRBV3-2) with TRBJ2-5, with 9 bases fitting TRBD2. The CDR3 runs to 13 residues. Trimming cost V 8 bases and J 4 bases; bases outside gene matches: 5. Germline V gene lookup returns CDR1 LGHDT and CDR2 YNNKEL (reference sequence). The CDR3 nucleotides are TGTGCCAGCCAGATAGCGGGAGCAGAGACCCAGTACTTC. Translating it yields CASQIAGAETQYF.

This clone occurred a few times. Here the CDR3 reads CASSFGGTPRELFF. The CDR3 nucleotides read TGTGCCAGCAGTTTCGGCGGGACCCCCCGGGAGCTGTTTTTT. The V and J genes are TRBV28 and TRBJ2-2, with D possibly being TRBD2 (6 bases). Trimming stripped 3 bases from V and 9 bases from J, with 14 bases between. CDR3 length equals 14 residues. CDR1 and CDR2 (germline): MDHEN, SYDVKM. The variable domain in full, with the rest retrieved from reference TRBV28 and TRBJ2-2, is DVKVTQSSRYLVKRTGEKVFLECVQDMDHENMFWYRQDPGLGLRLIYFSYDVKMKEKGDIPEGYSVSREKKERFSLILESASTNQTSMYLCASSFGGTPRELFFGEGSRLTVL.

The chain has TRBV29-1 and TRBJ1-2; D unresolved. This CDR3 spans 12 amino acids. CDR1 and CDR2 (germline): SQVTM, ANQGSEA. V lost 7 bases to trimming and J lost 9 bases, with 18 bases between them. This CDR3 is CSAPDGVGCYTF. The CDR3 DNA sequence: TGCAGCGCACCGGACGGGGTCGGATGCTACACCTTC. Variable domain in full (rest from reference TRBV29-1 and TRBJ1-2): SAVISQKPSRDICQRGTSLTIQCQVDSQVTMMFWYRQQPGQSLTLIATANQGSEATYESGFVIDKFPISRPNLTFSTLTVSNMSPEDSSIYLCSAPDGVGCYTFGSGTRLTVV.

The chain links TRBV6-5 to TRBJ2-7; D might be TRBD2 (5 bases). Germline CDR1 and CDR2: MNHEY and SVGAGI. The V end was cut by 2 bases, the J end by 7 bases, with 12 bases between. There are 13 residues in the CDR3. CDR3 sequence: CASSYPESGEQYF. For the CDR3, the DNA is TGTGCCAGCAGTTACCCGGAAAGCGGAGAGCAGTACTTC.

For this clone: At one boundary the junction diverges from the germline segment, which might be a read error. V usage is TRBV6-1 and J usage is TRBJ2-5, with 10 bases lining up with TRBD2. CDR1 is MNHNS, CDR2 SASEGT, per germline. The CDR3 covers 15 residues. CDR3 amino acids: CASRDLASGRETQYF. The CDR3, as DNA: TGTGCCAGCCGTGACCTGGCTAGCGGGAGAGAGACCCAGTACTTC.

CDR3 sequence (DNA): TGCGCCAGCAGCCAAGACGCGCTGTCCCGGGGGGAGACCCAGTACTTC. It codes for CASSQDALSRGETQYF. This chain links TRBV4-3 with TRBJ2-5, with a possible D match to TRBD2 (6 bases). The germline gives CDR1 LGHNA, CDR2 YSLEER. This CDR3 spans 16 amino acids. The germline V and J ends were trimmed by 0 bases and 5 bases, with 16 bases remaining between them.

The chain combines TRBV6-2 or TRBV6-3 with TRBJ2-7, with TRBD1 matching over 7 bases. The CDR3 contains 13 residues. V was clipped by 5 bases and J by 3 bases; unmatched bases: 4. Germline V CDR1 and CDR2: MNHEY, SVGEGT. The CDR3 nucleotides are TGTGCCAGCAGTAAGAGACAGGGCTACGAGCAGTACTTC. This codes for CASSKRQGYEQYF.

V usage is TRBV20-1 and J usage is TRBJ1-6; 7 bases are a match to TRBD1. This CDR3 has 15 amino acids. Germline CDR1 DFQATT, CDR2 SNEGSKA (reference sequence). With V trimmed by 3 bases and J by 6 bases, 8 bases remained unmatched. This CDR3 reads CSASDIGGFNSPLHF. The CDR3 nucleotides read TGCAGTGCTAGTGATATAGGGGGCTTTAATTCACCCCTCCACTTT.

CDR3 sequence (DNA): TGTGCCAGCAGCTCGGATCGACAGCGTGCTAACTATGGCTACACCTTC. Protein product: CASSSDRQRANYGYTF. The V call is TRBV5-8, the J call TRBJ1-2, with D possibly matching TRBD1 (5 bases). V dropped 3 bases and J dropped 0 bases, with 15 bases sitting between them. Germline CDR1 reads SGHTS; CDR2 reads YDEGEE. The CDR3 contains 16 residues.

The V and J genes are TRBV7-2 and TRBJ2-1, with D possibly matching TRBD1 (5 bases). CDR3 length equals 16 residues. Per the germline V gene, CDR1 is SGHTA and CDR2 is FQGNSA. V shed 6 bases and J shed 9 bases, with 24 bases lying between them. CDR3 residues: CASRGGVVSGQGEQFF. DNA of the CDR3: TGTGCCAGCAGGGGCGGAGTCGTATCGGGCCAGGGTGAGCAGTTCTTC. The whole variable domain, remainder taken from reference TRBV7-2 and TRBJ2-1, is GAGVSQSPSNKVTEKGKDVELRCDPISGHTALYWYRQSLGQGLEFLIYFQGNSAPDKSGLPSDRFSAERTGGSVSTLTIQRTQQEDSAVYLCASRGGVVSGQGEQFFGPGTRLTVL.

The genes are TRBV6-2 or TRBV6-3 and TRBJ2-3, with 10 bases identical to TRBD1. V lost 5 bases and J lost 4; bases outside the gene matches: 9. The CDR3 is 16 amino acids. Looked up from germline, CDR1 is MNHEY and CDR2 is SVGEGT. Here the CDR3 reads CASSTRQGAAPDTQYF. Here the CDR3 DNA reads TGTGCCAGCAGTACCCGACAGGGGGCAGCTCCAGATACGCAGTATTTT.

The sample holds one count of this clone. V and J are TRBV11-3 and TRBJ2-1, with a weak D call TRBD1 (6 bases). The CDR3 has 17 amino acids. The V end lost 1 base, the J end lost 5 bases, and 18 bases lay between the germline ends. Per the germline V gene, CDR1 is SGHNT and CDR2 is YENEEA. The CDR3 region has the DNA TGTGCCAGCAGCTTAGGGACCGGGACACTATCCAACAATGAGCAGTTCTTC. Translation: CASSLGTGTLSNNEQFF.

The V gene is TRBV6-2 or TRBV6-3, the J gene TRBJ2-1; D gene unclear. Per germline, CDR1 MNHEY and CDR2 SVGEGT. This CDR3 has 18 residues. Trimming removed 4 bases at V and 0 bases at J, with 19 bases between. The CDR3 protein is CASSSPSWSLSSYNEQFF. Here the CDR3 DNA reads TGTGCCAGCAGTTCCCCTTCTTGGAGCCTGAGCTCCTACAATGAGCAGTTCTTC.

The sample holds one count of this clone. The V call is TRBV12-3 or TRBV12-4, the J call TRBJ1-2; TRBD1 agrees at 7 bases. J gave up 4 bases and V 5 bases, and 4 bases lay outside the gene matches. CDR3 length: 13 amino acids. The CDR3 is CASSTDRVYGYTF. CDR3 coding DNA: TGTGCCAGCAGTACCGACAGGGTCTATGGCTACACCTTC.

The chain uses TRBV7-3 and TRBJ2-2; D is uncertain. V was clipped by 1 base and J by 2 bases, with 11 bases between them. The CDR3 totals 16 residues. Germline V gene lookup returns CDR1 SGHTA and CDR2 FQGTGA. CDR3: CASSLIGRHNTGELFF. The CDR3 nucleotides read TGTGCCAGCAGCTTAATCGGCAGGCACAACACCGGGGAGCTGTTTTTT.

CDR3 amino acids: CASSVTEVYGYTF. The CDR3, as DNA: TGTGCCAGCAGCGTAACGGAGGTCTATGGCTACACCTTC. The V gene is TRBV9, the J gene TRBJ1-2; D gene ambiguous. V lost 1 base and J 4 bases, leaving 8 bases between the germline ends. This CDR3 contains 13 residues. Germline CDR1 is SGDLS and CDR2 is YYNGEE.

This chain connects TRBV30 to TRBJ1-1; the match to TRBD1 covers 7 bases. Germline-derived CDR1 and CDR2 are GTSNPN and SVGIG (reference sequence). V was clipped by 4 bases and J by 2 bases; unmatched bases: 19. The CDR3 is 18 residues long. The CDR3: CAWTLFPGQRGGNTEAFF. The CDR3 DNA is TGTGCCTGGACCCTCTTCCCGGGACAGAGGGGTGGTAACACTGAAGCTTTCTTT.